The 18 T cell receptor beta chains below come from one sample, sequenced in a study of blood T cell repertoires in COVID-19. This table comes from immunoSEQ multiplex PCR, and its TCRdb copy is limited to in-frame clones, with some not included. The data hold a few hundred thousand clones, with 75% to 90% observed a single time. The sequencing sample was made of PBMCs or T cells enriched from blood (not recorded which). The receptors shown here come from a woman aged 50 to 65 who had recovered from COVID-19.

Only one count was recorded for this clone. The gene calls are TRBV29-1 and TRBJ1-3; D not resolved. Looked up from germline, CDR1 is SQVTM and CDR2 is ANQGSEA. The CDR3 loop spans 13 amino acids. With 7 bases removed from V and 2 bases from J, the gap between germline ends came to 12 bases. This CDR3 is CSAPGGPGNTIYF. DNA of the CDR3: TGCAGCGCCCCCGGAGGTCCTGGAAACACCATATATTTT.

This chain connects TRBV5-1 to TRBJ2-5, with 8 positions matching TRBD1. Germline assignment: CDR1 SGHRS and CDR2 YFSETQ. The CDR3 spans 15 residues. The junction had 4 bases not matched to a gene; V was cut back by 0 bases and J by 3 bases. In DNA, the CDR3 is TGCGCCAGCAGCTTGGGGACAGGGCGGGAAGAGACCCAGTACTTC. Translated, it gives CASSLGTGREETQYF.

This clone has just one count. The chain links TRBV15 to TRBJ2-1; perhaps TRBD2 as D (5 bases). Trimming removed 0 bases at V and 2 bases at J, with 8 bases between. Germline values: CDR1 LNHNV, CDR2 YYDKDF (reference sequence). There are 15 residues in the CDR3. CDR3 in DNA: TGTGCCACCAGCAGAGATGAGGGCGCCTACAATGAGCAGTTCTTC. It specifies CATSRDEGAYNEQFF.

The chain recombines TRBV6-5 with TRBJ2-7; D might be TRBD2 (5 bases). This CDR3 contains 14 residues. Deletions cut 2 bases from V and 1 base from J, with 9 bases between. CDR1 and CDR2 (germline): MNHEY, SVGAGI. The DNA of the CDR3 is TGTGCCAGCAGTTACCAGCGGACTTCCTACGAGCAGTACTTC. Protein: CASSYQRTSYEQYF.

This chain uses TRBV23-1 with TRBJ1-5; 7 nucleotides align to TRBD1. TRBV23-1 counts as an open reading frame of uncertain function. With 3 bases clipped from V and 0 bases from J, the junction kept 11 bases outside the gene matches. CDR3 length: 18 residues. The CDR3 is CASSQRPGQLNSNQPQHF. For the CDR3, the DNA is TGCGCCAGCAGTCAGAGACCGGGACAGCTCAATAGCAATCAGCCCCAGCATTTT.

The chain uses TRBV5-4 and TRBJ2-7; 7 positions match TRBD2. From germline, CDR1 is SGHNT and CDR2 YYREEE (reference sequence). V dropped 0 bases and J dropped 10; count of bases not matched to a gene: 4. The CDR3 totals 12 residues. The CDR3 DNA follows: TGTGCCAGCAGCTTGGGGGACTATCAACAGTACTTC. Its translation is CASSLGDYQQYF.

Only a few counts were recorded for this clone. V and J are TRBV9 and TRBJ2-1, with 7 bases identical to TRBD2. This CDR3 has 14 amino acids. Trimming removed 4 bases from V and 8 bases from J; junction bases left unmatched: 9. From germline, CDR1 is SGDLS and CDR2 YYNGEE. CDR3 protein: CASSSGGSGYEQFF. The CDR3 region has the DNA TGTGCCAGCAGCTCGGGCGGGAGTGGGTATGAGCAGTTCTTC. The full variable domain, in which reference TRBV9 and TRBJ2-1 provide the parts outside the CDR3, is DSGVTQTPKHLITATGQRVTLRCSPRSGDLSVYWYQQSLDQGLQFLIQYYNGEERAKGNILERFSAQQFPDLHSELNLSSLELGDSALYFCASSSGGSGYEQFFGPGTRLTVL.

This clone came up a few times. The rearrangement uses TRBV2 and TRBJ2-3, with a tentative D call TRBD2 (6 bases). The CDR3 is 15 residues long. Per the germline V gene, CDR1 is SNHLY and CDR2 is FYNNEI. V was shortened by 5 bases and J by 4 bases, with 16 bases between the two germline ends. The CDR3, as DNA: TGTGCCAGCAGTCTAGGGGCGGGGAAGGCAGATACGCAGTATTTT. Translating gives CASSLGAGKADTQYF. The full variable domain, its missing parts supplied by reference TRBV2 and TRBJ2-3, is EPEVTQTPSHQVTQMGQEVILRCVPISNHLYFYWYRQILGQKVEFLVSFYNNEISEKSEIFDDQFSVERPDGSNFTLKIRSTKLEDSAMYFCASSLGAGKADTQYFGPGTRLTVL.

The chain has TRBV27 and TRBJ2-7; 13 nucleotides match TRBD2. Trimming took 5 bases from V and 2 from J; bases not matched to a gene: 15. CDR1 and CDR2 (germline): MNHEY, SMNVEV (reference sequence). The CDR3 has 19 amino acids. CDR3 nucleotides: TGTGCCAGCAGTCCCCACTTCTTGACTAGCGGGAGGATACCCTACGAGCAGTACTTC. Translating gives CASSPHFLTSGRIPYEQYF.

The chain recombines TRBV5-1 with TRBJ2-5; weak D call: TRBD2 (5 bases). The CDR3 length is 14 residues. CDR1 and CDR2 (germline): SGHRS, YFSETQ. The V end lost 4 bases, the J end lost 3 bases, and 13 bases lay between the germline ends. The CDR3: CASSPDSPKETQYF. CDR3 in DNA: TGCGCCAGCAGCCCGGACTCCCCTAAAGAGACCCAGTACTTC. Supplemented by reference TRBV5-1 and TRBJ2-5, the full variable domain reads KAGVTQTPRYLIKTRGQQVTLSCSPISGHRSVSWYQQTPGQGLQFLFEYFSETQRNKGNFPGRFSGRQFSNSRSEMNVSTLELGDSALYLCASSPDSPKETQYFGPGTRLLVL.

V usage is TRBV5-6 and J usage is TRBJ1-5; D is unresolved. Trimming stripped 2 bases from V and 0 bases from J, with 6 bases between. Looked up from germline, CDR1 is SGHDT and CDR2 is YYEEEE. This CDR3 has 14 amino acids. CDR3 coding DNA: TGTGCCAGCAGCTTCTTTTATAGCAATCAGCCCCAGCATTTT. This translates into CASSFFYSNQPQHF.

The chain combines TRBV28 with TRBJ1-2, with 10 positions matching TRBD1. Germline CDR1 is MDHEN and CDR2 is SYDVKM. The CDR3 has 15 residues. With 7 bases clipped from V and 3 bases from J, the junction kept 8 bases outside the gene matches. In DNA, the CDR3 is TGTGCCAGCAACGAACCCGGGACAGGGGACTATGGCTACACCTTC. Translating gives CASNEPGTGDYGYTF.

J is TRBJ1-5 and V is TRBV5-1; TRBD1 aligns across 8 bases. After removal of 3 bases from V and 4 bases from J, the junction contained 6 bases not matched to a gene. This CDR3 has 15 residues. Per germline, CDR1 SGHRS and CDR2 YFSETQ. CDR3: CASSSTGEGNQPQHF. In DNA, the CDR3 is TGCGCCAGCAGCTCGACAGGGGAGGGAAATCAGCCCCAGCATTTT.

The rearrangement joins TRBV5-1 to TRBJ1-4; a possible D gene is TRBD1 (5 bases). The length of the CDR3 is 14 residues. Per germline, CDR1 SGHRS and CDR2 YFSETQ. V lost 5 bases and J lost 4, with 12 bases in between. CDR3 sequence reads: CASRRGGDNEKLFF. The DNA for the CDR3 is TGCGCCAGCAGAAGAGGAGGGGATAATGAAAAACTGTTTTTT.

The V call is TRBV7-2, the J call TRBJ2-2; TRBD1 matches at 10 bases. The length of the CDR3 is 16 residues. From germline, CDR1 is SGHTA and CDR2 FQGNSA. V gave up 5 bases and J gave up 3 bases; unmatched junction bases: 6. As DNA, the CDR3 is TGTGCCAGCAGCACGACAGGGGGCTACTACACCGGGGAGCTGTTTTTT. Its translation: CASSTTGGYYTGELFF.

The gene calls are TRBV3-1 (or the pseudogene TRBV3-2) and TRBJ1-6; 10 bases align to TRBD1. The CDR3 extends over 15 amino acids. CDR1 is LGHDT and CDR2 is YNNKEL in the germline V gene (reference sequence). V shed 7 bases and J 6 bases; nucleotides not matched to a gene: 6. CDR3 sequence reads: CASTPGDRGNSPLHF. For the CDR3, the DNA is TGTGCCAGCACCCCCGGGGACAGGGGTAATTCACCCCTCCACTTT.

A note on this clone: The identical CDR3 is also encoded by other nucleotide sequences in the sample. V is TRBV5-1 and J is TRBJ2-7, with 11 nucleotides matching TRBD2. Losses at the gene ends were 0 bases for V and 4 bases for J; bases not matched to a gene: 3. CDR1 is SGHRS, CDR2 YFSETQ, per germline. The CDR3 totals 15 residues. The CDR3 here is CASSLGLAGRYEQYF. The CDR3 DNA is TGCGCCAGCAGCTTGGGACTAGCGGGAAGGTACGAGCAGTACTTC.

This rearrangement joins TRBV5-1 to TRBJ2-1; D may be TRBD1 (6 bases). The CDR3 sequence is 15 residues long. V lost 6 bases, J lost 4 bases, and 17 bases lay in between. The germline V gene has CDR1 SGHRS and CDR2 YFSETQ. This CDR3 is CASTIGTGPYNEQFF. CDR3 DNA: TGCGCCAGCACGATAGGTACAGGGCCGTACAATGAGCAGTTCTTC.